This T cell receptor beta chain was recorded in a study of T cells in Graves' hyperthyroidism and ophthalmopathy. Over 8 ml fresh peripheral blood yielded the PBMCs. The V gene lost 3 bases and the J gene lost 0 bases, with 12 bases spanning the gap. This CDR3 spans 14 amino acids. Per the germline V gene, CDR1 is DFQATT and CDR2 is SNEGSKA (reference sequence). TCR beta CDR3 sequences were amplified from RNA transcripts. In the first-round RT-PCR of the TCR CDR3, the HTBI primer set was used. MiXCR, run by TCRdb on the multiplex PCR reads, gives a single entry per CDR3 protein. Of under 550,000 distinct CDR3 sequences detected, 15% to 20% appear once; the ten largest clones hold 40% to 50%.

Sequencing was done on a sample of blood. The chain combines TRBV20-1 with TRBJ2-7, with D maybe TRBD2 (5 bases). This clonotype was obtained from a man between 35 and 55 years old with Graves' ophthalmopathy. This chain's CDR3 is CSASMSGLSYEQYF. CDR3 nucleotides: TGCAGTGCTAGTATGAGCGGACTCTCCTACGAGCAGTACTTC.